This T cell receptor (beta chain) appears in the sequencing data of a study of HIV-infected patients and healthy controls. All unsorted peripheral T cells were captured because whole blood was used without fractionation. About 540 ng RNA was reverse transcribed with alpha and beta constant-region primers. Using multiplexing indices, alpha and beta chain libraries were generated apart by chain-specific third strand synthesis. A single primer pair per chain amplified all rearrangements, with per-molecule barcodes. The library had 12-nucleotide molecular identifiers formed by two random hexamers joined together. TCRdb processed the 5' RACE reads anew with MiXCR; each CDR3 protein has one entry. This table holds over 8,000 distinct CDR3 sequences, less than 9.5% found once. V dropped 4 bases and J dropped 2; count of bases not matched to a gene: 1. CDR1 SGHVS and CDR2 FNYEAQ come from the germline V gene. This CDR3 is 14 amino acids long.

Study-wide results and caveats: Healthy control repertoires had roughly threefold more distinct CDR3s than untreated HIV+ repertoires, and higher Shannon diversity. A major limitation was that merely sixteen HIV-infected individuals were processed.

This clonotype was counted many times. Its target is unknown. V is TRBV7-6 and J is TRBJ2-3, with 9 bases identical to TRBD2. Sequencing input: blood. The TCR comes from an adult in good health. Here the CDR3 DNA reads TGTGCCAGCAGCTCTAGCGGGATCACAGATACGCAGTATTTT. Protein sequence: CASSSSGITDTQYF.